This TCR beta chain emerged from a study of blood T cells in healthy people across ages. This clonotype was detected a few times. Trimming took off 5 bases at V and 5 bases at J, with 14 bases between the two ends. This CDR3 comprises 14 residues. The germline gives CDR1 LNHNV, CDR2 YYDKDF (reference sequence). A second PCR, run for 7 to 11 cycles, used a sample-barcoded 5' primer plus a J-beta primer mix. TCRdb reanalysed the 5' RACE reads using MiXCR and keeps one entry per CDR3 protein. The table has 1.5 million to 2 million distinct CDR3 sequences, under 30% seen once. Sequenced material: blood. This receptor was obtained from a woman aged 25 to 39 in good health. This chain uses TRBV15 with TRBJ2-3; the D call may be TRBD1 or TRBD2 (5 bases each). DNA for the CDR3: TGTGCCACCAGCCTTCCGGGGCCTGAAGATACGCAGTATTTT. It is translated as CATSLPGPEDTQYF.